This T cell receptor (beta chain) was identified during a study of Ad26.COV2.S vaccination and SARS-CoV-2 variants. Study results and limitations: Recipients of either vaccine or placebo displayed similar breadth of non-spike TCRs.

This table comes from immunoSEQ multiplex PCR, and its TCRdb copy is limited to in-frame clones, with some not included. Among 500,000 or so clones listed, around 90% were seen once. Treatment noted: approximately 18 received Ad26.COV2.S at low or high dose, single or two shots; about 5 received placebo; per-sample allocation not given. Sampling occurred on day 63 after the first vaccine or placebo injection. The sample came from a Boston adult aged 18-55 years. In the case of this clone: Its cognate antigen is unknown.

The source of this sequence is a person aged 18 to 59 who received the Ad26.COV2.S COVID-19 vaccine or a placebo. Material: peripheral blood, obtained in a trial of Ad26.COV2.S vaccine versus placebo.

The CDR3 region is CATSDLGTDNYGYTF. CDR3 DNA: TGTGCCACCAGTGACCTCGGGACAGATAACTATGGCTACACCTTC. The chain is built from TRBV24-1 and TRBJ1-2; TRBD1 matches 7 bases. Germline V gene lookup returns CDR1 KGHDR and CDR2 SFDVKD. The length of the CDR3 is 15 residues. V lost 4 bases and J lost 1; bases outside the gene matches: 5.